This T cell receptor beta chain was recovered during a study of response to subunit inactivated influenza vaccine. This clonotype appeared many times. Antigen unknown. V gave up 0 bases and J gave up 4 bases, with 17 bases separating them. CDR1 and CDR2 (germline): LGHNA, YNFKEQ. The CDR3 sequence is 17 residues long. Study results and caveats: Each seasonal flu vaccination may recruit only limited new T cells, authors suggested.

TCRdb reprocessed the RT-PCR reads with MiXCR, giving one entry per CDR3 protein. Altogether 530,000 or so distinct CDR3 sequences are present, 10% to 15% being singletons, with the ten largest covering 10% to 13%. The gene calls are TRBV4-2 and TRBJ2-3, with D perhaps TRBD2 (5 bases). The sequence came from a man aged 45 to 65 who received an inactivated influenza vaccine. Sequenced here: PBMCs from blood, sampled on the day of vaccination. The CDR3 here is CASSQDHGQAGADTQYF. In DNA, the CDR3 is TGTGCCAGCAGCCAAGATCATGGGCAGGCGGGCGCAGATACGCAGTATTTT.